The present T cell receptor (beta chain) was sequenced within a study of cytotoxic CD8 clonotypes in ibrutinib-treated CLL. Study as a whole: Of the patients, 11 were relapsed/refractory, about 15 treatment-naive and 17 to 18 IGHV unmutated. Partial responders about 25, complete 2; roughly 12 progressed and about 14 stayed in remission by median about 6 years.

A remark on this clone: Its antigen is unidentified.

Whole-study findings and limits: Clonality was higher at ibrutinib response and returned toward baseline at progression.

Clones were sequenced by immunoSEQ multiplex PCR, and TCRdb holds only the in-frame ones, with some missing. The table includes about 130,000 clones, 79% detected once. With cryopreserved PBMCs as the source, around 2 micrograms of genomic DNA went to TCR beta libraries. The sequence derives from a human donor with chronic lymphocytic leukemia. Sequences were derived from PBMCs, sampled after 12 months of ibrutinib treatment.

The CDR3 loop reads CAISGLAGDEQYF. The CDR3 bases are TGTGCCATTTCGGGACTAGCGGGAGACGAGCAGTACTTC. The V gene is TRBV10-3, the J gene TRBJ2-7, with 14 positions matching TRBD2. V was pared by 9 bases and J by 5 bases, with 3 bases of the junction left unmatched. The CDR3 runs to 13 residues. Germline V gene sequence: CDR1 ENHRY, CDR2 SYGVKD.